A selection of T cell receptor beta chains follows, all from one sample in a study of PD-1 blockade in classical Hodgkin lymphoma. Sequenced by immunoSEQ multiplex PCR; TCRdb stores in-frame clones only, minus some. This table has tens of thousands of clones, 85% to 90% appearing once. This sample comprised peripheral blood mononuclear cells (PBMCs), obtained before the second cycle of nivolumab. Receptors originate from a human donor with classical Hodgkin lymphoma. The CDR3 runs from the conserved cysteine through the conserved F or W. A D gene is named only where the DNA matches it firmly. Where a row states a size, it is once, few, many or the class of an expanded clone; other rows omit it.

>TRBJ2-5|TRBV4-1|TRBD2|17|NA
CASSRRTSGRMSETQYF
TGCGCCAGCAGCCGAAGGACTAGCGGGAGAATGAGTGAGACCCAGTACTTC
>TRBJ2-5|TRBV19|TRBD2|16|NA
CASSIVSSGGQETQYF
TGTGCCAGTAGTATAGTATCTAGCGGGGGCCAAGAGACCCAGTACTTC
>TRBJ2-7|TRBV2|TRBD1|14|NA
CASSPGGRAYEQYF
TGTGCCAGCAGCCCAGGGGGCAGAGCCTACGAGCAGTACTTC
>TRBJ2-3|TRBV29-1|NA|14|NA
CSVALAPRPDTQYF
TGCAGCGTTGCTCTAGCGCCCAGGCCAGATACGCAGTATTTT
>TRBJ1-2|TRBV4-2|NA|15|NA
CASSQDLISDYGYTF
TGTGCCAGCAGCCAAGATCTTATATCGGACTATGGCTACACCTTC
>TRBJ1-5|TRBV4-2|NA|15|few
CASSQDPIGDQPQHF
TGTGCCAGCAGCCAAGATCCTATAGGGGATCAGCCCCAGCATTTT
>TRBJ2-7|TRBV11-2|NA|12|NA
CASSIGALEQYF
TGTGCCAGCAGCATAGGAGCACTCGAGCAGTACTTC
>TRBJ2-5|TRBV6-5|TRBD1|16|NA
CASSYGPGQGWETQYF
TGTGCCAGCAGTTACGGCCCGGGACAGGGGTGGGAGACCCAGTACTTC
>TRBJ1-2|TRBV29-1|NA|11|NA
CSVEDPGTVFF
TGCAGCGTTGAAGATCCCGGGACCGTCTTCTTC
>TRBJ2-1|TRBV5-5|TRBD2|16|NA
CASSATSGSLYNEQFF
TGTGCCAGCAGCGCCACTAGCGGGAGCCTTTACAATGAGCAGTTCTTC
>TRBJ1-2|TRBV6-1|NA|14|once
CASSELGLNYGYTF
TGTGCCAGCAGTGAACTGGGGTTGAACTATGGCTACACCTTC
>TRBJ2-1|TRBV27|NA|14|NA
CASSLYGSYNEQFF
TGTGCCAGCAGTTTATATGGTTCCTACAATGAGCAGTTCTTC
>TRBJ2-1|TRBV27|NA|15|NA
CASSFSGVRPSEQFF
TGTGCCAGCAGTTTTAGCGGTGTCAGGCCTAGTGAGCAGTTCTTC
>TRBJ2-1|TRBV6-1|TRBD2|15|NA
CASSQASGSYNEQFF
TGTGCCAGCAGCCAGGCTAGCGGGAGTTACAATGAGCAGTTCTTC
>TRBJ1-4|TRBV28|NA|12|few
CASTRENEKLFF
TGTGCCAGCACCAGGGAGAATGAAAAACTGTTTTTT
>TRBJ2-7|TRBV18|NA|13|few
CASSPEGWHEQYF
TGTGCCAGCTCACCAGAGGGGTGGCACGAGCAGTACTTC
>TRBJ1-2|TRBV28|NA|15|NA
CASSLGRQENYGYTF
TGTGCCAGCAGTTTAGGGAGACAGGAGAACTATGGCTACACCTTC
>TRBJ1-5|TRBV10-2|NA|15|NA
CASRPDRNSNQPQHF
TGCGCCAGCAGACCCGACAGGAATAGCAATCAGCCCCAGCATTTT
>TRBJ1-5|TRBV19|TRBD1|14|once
CATGTGLSNQPQHF
TGTGCCACCGGGACAGGGTTGAGCAATCAGCCCCAGCATTTT
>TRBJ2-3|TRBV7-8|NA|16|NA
CASSLSGQGSTDTQYF
TGTGCCAGCAGCTTATCCGGGCAGGGGAGCACAGATACGCAGTATTTT
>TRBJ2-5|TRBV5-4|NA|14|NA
CASSLGQQQETQYF
TGTGCCAGCAGCTTAGGGCAGCAGCAAGAGACCCAGTACTTC
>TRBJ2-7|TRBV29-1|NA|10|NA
CSVRTGEQYF
TGCAGCGTACGAACAGGCGAGCAGTACTTC
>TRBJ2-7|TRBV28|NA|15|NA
CASSPWGGPYHEQYF
TGTGCCAGCAGCCCCTGGGGAGGCCCTTACCACGAGCAGTACTTC
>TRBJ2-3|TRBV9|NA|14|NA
CASSRTEEADTQYF
TGTGCCAGCAGCAGGACTGAAGAGGCAGATACGCAGTATTTT
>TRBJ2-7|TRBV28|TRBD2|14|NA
CASTPAGATYEQYF
TGTGCCAGCACCCCAGCGGGGGCCACCTACGAGCAGTACTTC
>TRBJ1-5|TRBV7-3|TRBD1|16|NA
CASSPEGQTYNQPQHF
TGTGCCAGCAGCCCTGAGGGACAGACTTACAATCAGCCCCAGCATTTT
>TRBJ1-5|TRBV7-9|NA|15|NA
CASSLERGSNQPQHF
TGTGCCAGCAGCTTAGAGAGGGGGAGCAATCAGCCCCAGCATTTT
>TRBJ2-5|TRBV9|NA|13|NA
CASSAKPGETQYF
TGTGCCAGCAGCGCAAAACCCGGGGAGACCCAGTACTTC
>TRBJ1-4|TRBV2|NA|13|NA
CASKEMGDGKLFF
TGTGCCAGCAAGGAGATGGGAGATGGAAAACTGTTTTTT
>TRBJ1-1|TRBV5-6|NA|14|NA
CASSLAGGNTEAFF
TGTGCCAGCAGCTTGGCCGGGGGGAACACTGAAGCTTTCTTT
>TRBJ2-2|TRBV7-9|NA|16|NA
CASSLPGHTNTGELFF
TGTGCCAGCAGCTTACCGGGACACACGAACACCGGGGAGCTGTTTTTT
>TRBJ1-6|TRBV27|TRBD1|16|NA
CASRRTGLTYNSPLHF
TGTGCCAGCAGACGGACAGGGTTGACCTATAATTCACCCCTCCACTTT
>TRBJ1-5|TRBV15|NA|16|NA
CATSRAATGPNQPQHF
TGTGCCACCAGCAGAGCTGCGACAGGACCCAATCAGCCCCAGCATTTT
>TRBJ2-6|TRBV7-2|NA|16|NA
CASSLVSLSGANVLTF
TGTGCCAGCAGCTTAGTCAGTTTGTCTGGGGCCAACGTCCTGACTTTC
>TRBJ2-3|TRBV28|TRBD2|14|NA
CASSFAGVTDTQYF
TGTGCCAGCAGCTTCGCGGGAGTCACAGATACGCAGTATTTT
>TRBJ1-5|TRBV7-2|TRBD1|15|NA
CASSRSTGASEPQHF
TGTGCCAGCAGCAGATCAACAGGGGCGTCAGAGCCCCAGCATTTT
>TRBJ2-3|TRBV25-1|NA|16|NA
CASSDRGAVRTDTQYF
TGTGCCAGCAGTGATCGGGGGGCGGTAAGAACAGATACGCAGTATTTT
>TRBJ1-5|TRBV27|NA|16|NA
CASSLTAGGGNQPQHF
TGTGCCAGCAGTTTGACGGCGGGGGGAGGCAATCAGCCCCAGCATTTT
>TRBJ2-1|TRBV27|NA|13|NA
CASSLGWGHEQFF
TGTGCCAGCAGTTTAGGGTGGGGTCATGAGCAGTTCTTC
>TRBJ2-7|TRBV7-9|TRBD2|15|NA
CASSPPASGDYEQYF
TGTGCCAGCAGCCCACCGGCTAGCGGGGACTACGAGCAGTACTTC
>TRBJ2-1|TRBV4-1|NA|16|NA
CASSQDHQGFPNEQFF
TGCGCCAGCAGCCAAGATCATCAGGGCTTCCCCAATGAGCAGTTCTTC
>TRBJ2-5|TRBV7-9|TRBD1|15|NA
CASSPQTGSLPGQYF
TGTGCCAGCAGCCCGCAGACAGGGTCGCTTCCCGGCCAGTACTTC
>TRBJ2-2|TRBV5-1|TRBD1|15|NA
CASDYGQGAAGELFF
TGCGCCAGCGACTACGGACAGGGGGCGGCCGGGGAGCTGTTTTTT
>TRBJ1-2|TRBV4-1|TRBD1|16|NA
CASSQGGTGSNYGYTF
TGCGCCAGCAGCCAAGGGGGGACAGGGAGTAACTATGGCTACACCTTC
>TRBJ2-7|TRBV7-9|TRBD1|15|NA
CASSLSRDRVYEQYF
TGTGCCAGCAGCTTATCCCGGGACAGGGTCTACGAGCAGTACTTC
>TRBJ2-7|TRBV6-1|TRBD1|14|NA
CASSPRQGWYEQYF
TGTGCCAGCAGTCCCCGACAGGGGTGGTACGAGCAGTACTTC
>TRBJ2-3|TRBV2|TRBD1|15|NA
CASSPGQGRTDTQYF
TGTGCCAGCAGCCCCGGACAGGGGCGCACAGATACGCAGTATTTT
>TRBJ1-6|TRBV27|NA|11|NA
CASSLESPLHF
TGTGCCAGCAGTTTGGAGTCACCCCTCCACTTT